Described below is a single T cell receptor (beta chain) sequence and its context. The target antigen is unknown. This sample was taken from a study of cytomegalovirus exposure and HLA in healthy donors. Study-wide results and limits: Most of the TCR beta V segments (in an earlier analysis) were productive either about 87% or about 30% of the time. CMV antigen specificity of a few CMV-associated chains was confirmed in vitro. Within the data, a cluster of highly shared sequence variants was likely a sequencing artifact. A later analysis reportedly found that, within productive TCRs, an Asian-associated ancestry cluster had fewer N-insertions than the mean observed across the approximately 700 donors.

The CDR3 loop spans 15 amino acids. V was pared by 5 bases and J by 5 bases, with 16 bases between. Germline V CDR1 and CDR2: SGHTA, FQGNSA. Use of 60 Vbeta and 13 Jbeta primers characterized the PCR. Produced via immunoSEQ multiplex PCR; TCRdb's table is partial and in-frame only. The sample records some 98,000 clones, 76% being singletons. The sequence came from a man between 35 and 55 years old in good health and CMV-seronegative. The sample consisted of PBMCs. The J gene is TRBJ2-1, the V gene TRBV7-2, with D possibly being TRBD1 (6 bases). CDR3 nucleotides: TGTGCCAGCAGCCCCTCCCGAGCAGGGGACAATGAGCAGTTCTTC. Its translation: CASSPSRAGDNEQFF.